The present TCR beta chain was sequenced within a study of blood T cell repertoires in COVID-19. Across the study: Some COVID-19 samples were acute and others convalescent; all came from the United States, Italy and Spain. PBMCs, B-cell-depleted T cells, or T cells were the source of the cDNA or gDNA that made up the material.

CDR3 length: 14 amino acids. The germline V and J ends were trimmed by 5 bases and 8 bases, with 18 bases remaining between them. The germline V gene encodes CDR1 MNHEY and CDR2 SVGAGI. Generated by immunoSEQ multiplex PCR, the TCRdb table keeps only in-frame clones and is missing some. The sample yields roughly 100,000 clones, around 90% seen once. The chain recombines TRBV6-5 with TRBJ1-2; D is unresolved. The source of this sequence is a woman in her 50s with COVID-19, enrolled during active disease. The specimen was peripheral blood. CDR3 sequence reads: CASSIHGEPGGYTF. CDR3 bases: TGTGCCAGCAGTATTCACGGGGAGCCCGGGGGCTACACCTTC.